A single sample gave rise to the 11 T cell receptor beta chains below, sequenced in a study of blood T cell repertoires in COVID-19. Assay used: immunoSEQ multiplex PCR; TCRdb lists only in-frame clones, some missing. The table records 59,000 or so clones, approximately 80% of them present only once. Material for sequencing was peripheral blood. The receptors originated from a woman of 80 years or more with active or convalescent COVID-19.

The chain combines TRBV9 with TRBJ1-1; possible D gene TRBD1, 5 bases. There are 12 residues in the CDR3. Germline CDR1 and CDR2: SGDLS and YYNGEE. Trimming took 0 bases from V and 11 from J, leaving 11 bases between them. The CDR3 coding sequence is TGTGCCAGCAGCGTAGAGGGGCGAGCGGCTTTCTTT. This codes for CASSVEGRAAFF. The full variable domain, its missing parts supplied by reference TRBV9 and TRBJ1-1, is DSGVTQTPKHLITATGQRVTLRCSPRSGDLSVYWYQQSLDQGLQFLIQYYNGEERAKGNILERFSAQQFPDLHSELNLSSLELGDSALYFCASSVEGRAAFFGQGTRLTVV.

This chain links TRBV29-1 with TRBJ1-6; 7 bases map to TRBD1. Looked up from germline, CDR1 is SQVTM and CDR2 is ANQGSEA. V lost 2 bases and J lost 1; bases outside the gene matches: 11. This CDR3 is 18 amino acids long. The CDR3: CSVEIRQGFRSYNSPLHF. The CDR3 nucleotides read TGCAGCGTTGAAATCCGACAGGGATTCAGGTCCTATAATTCACCCCTCCACTTT.

This chain uses TRBV5-1 with TRBJ2-7; D possibly corresponds to TRBD1 (5 bases). The CDR3 is 14 amino acids. V shed 0 bases and J shed 3 bases, with 10 bases lying between them. Per germline, CDR1 SGHRS and CDR2 YFSETQ. The DNA for the CDR3 is TGCGCCAGCAGCTTGGGTGCAGGGATCTACGAGCAGTACTTC. Its translation: CASSLGAGIYEQYF.

This clone was observed a handful of times. V is TRBV14 and J is TRBJ2-7; D gene ambiguous. The germline V gene encodes CDR1 SGHDN and CDR2 FVKESK. The germline V and J ends were trimmed by 1 base and 6 bases, with 4 bases remaining between them. The CDR3 is 11 residues long. CDR3 sequence (DNA): TGTGCCAGCAGCCAAGCGTCCGAGCAGTACTTC. This translates into CASSQASEQYF.

The CDR3 bases are TGCGCCAGCGGGGGGGACGGCCACACAGATACGCAGTATTTT. Its translation: CASGGDGHTDTQYF. The chain carries TRBV5-1 and TRBJ2-3; 7 bases map to TRBD2. Germline V lookup: CDR1 SGHRS, CDR2 YFSETQ. This CDR3 comprises 14 residues. V shed 7 bases and J 2 bases; nucleotides not matched to a gene: 7.

V is TRBV14 and J is TRBJ2-3; TRBD1 matches at 7 bases. The CDR3 contains 16 residues. Germline V gene sequence: CDR1 SGHDN, CDR2 FVKESK. After removal of 4 bases from V and 2 bases from J, the junction contained 9 bases not matched to a gene. The CDR3 nucleotides are TGTGCCAGCAGCCTACCGGGACAGTCTCCCACAGATACGCAGTATTTT. Protein product: CASSLPGQSPTDTQYF. Based on the CDR3 plus reference TRBV14 and TRBJ2-3, the full variable domain is EAGVTQFPSHSVIEKGQTVTLRCDPISGHDNLYWYRRVMGKEIKFLLHFVKESKQDESGMPNNRFLAERTGGTYSTLKVQPAELEDSGVYFCASSLPGQSPTDTQYFGPGTRLTVL.

This clone was observed a handful of times. CDR3 DNA sequence: TGTGCCAGCAGCTTAGGGCCAGGGGAGGGCTACACCTTC. Translation gives CASSLGPGEGYTF. This chain connects TRBV7-2 to TRBJ1-2, with D tentatively TRBD1 (6 bases). Germline assignment: CDR1 SGHTA and CDR2 FQGNSA. The CDR3 consists of 13 residues. The V gene lost 1 base and the J gene lost 8 bases, with 11 bases spanning the gap. Drawing the rest from reference TRBV7-2 and TRBJ1-2, the complete variable domain is GAGVSQSPSNKVTEKGKDVELRCDPISGHTALYWYRQSLGQGLEFLIYFQGNSAPDKSGLPSDRFSAERTGGSVSTLTIQRTQQEDSAVYLCASSLGPGEGYTFGSGTRLTVV.

This chain connects TRBV2 to TRBJ1-1, with a weak D call TRBD1 (5 bases). The germline gives CDR1 SNHLY, CDR2 FYNNEI. The V end was cut by 7 bases, the J end by 3 bases, with 9 bases between. CDR3 size: 12 residues. In DNA form, the CDR3 reads TGTGCCAGCATGGTGACAGACACTGAAGCTTTCTTT. Its translation: CASMVTDTEAFF.

The chain couples TRBV2 to TRBJ2-5; D may be TRBD2 (6 bases). Trimming removed 4 bases from V and 3 bases from J, with 15 bases in between. The CDR3 runs 15 residues. Germline V gives CDR1 SNHLY, CDR2 FYNNEI. CDR3 nucleotide sequence: TGTGCCAGCAGTGTTGGAGGGAGTCGCGAAGAGACCCAGTACTTC. It yields the protein CASSVGGSREETQYF.

Only a few counts were recorded for this clone. The rearrangement uses TRBV19 and TRBJ1-5, with D possibly TRBD1 on 6 matching bases. V dropped 1 base and J dropped 2 bases, with 6 bases sitting between them. Germline CDR1 is LNHDA and CDR2 is SQIVND (reference sequence). The CDR3 has 14 amino acids. CDR3: CASSIGTGNQPQHF. The CDR3 DNA reads as TGTGCCAGTAGTATAGGGACAGGCAATCAGCCCCAGCATTTT.

The chain links TRBV11-3 to TRBJ2-1; D remains unclear. V was shortened by 1 base and J by 0 bases, with 10 bases between the two germline ends. Germline V gives CDR1 SGHNT, CDR2 YENEEA. The CDR3 has 16 amino acids. The CDR3 region has the DNA TGTGCCAGCAGCTTAGGTGCGTCGAGCTCCTACAATGAGCAGTTCTTC. Its translation: CASSLGASSSYNEQFF.